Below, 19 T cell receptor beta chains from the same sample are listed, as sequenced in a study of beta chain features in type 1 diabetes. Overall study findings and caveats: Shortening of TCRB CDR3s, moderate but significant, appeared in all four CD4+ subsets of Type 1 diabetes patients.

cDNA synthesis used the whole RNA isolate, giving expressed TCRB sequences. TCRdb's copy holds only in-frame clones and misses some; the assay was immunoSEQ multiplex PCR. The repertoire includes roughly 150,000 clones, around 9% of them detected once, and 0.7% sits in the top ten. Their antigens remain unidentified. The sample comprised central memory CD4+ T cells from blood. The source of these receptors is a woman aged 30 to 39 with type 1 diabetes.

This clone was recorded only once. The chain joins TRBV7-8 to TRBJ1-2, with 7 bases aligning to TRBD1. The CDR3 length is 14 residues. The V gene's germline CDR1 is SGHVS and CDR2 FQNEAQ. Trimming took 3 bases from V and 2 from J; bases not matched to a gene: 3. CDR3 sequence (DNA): TGTGCCAGCAGCTTGGAGACAGGGAACTATGGCTACACCTTC. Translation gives CASSLETGNYGYTF. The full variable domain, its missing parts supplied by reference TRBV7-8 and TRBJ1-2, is GAGVSQSPRYKVAKRGQDVALRCDPISGHVSLFWYQQALGQGPEFLTYFQNEAQLDKSGLPSDRFFAERPEGSVSTLKIQRTQQEDSAVYLCASSLETGNYGYTFGSGTRLTVV.

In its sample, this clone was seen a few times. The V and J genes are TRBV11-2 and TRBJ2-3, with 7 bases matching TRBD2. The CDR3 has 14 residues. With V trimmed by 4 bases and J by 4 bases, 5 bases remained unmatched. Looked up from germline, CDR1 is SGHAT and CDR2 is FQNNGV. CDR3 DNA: TGTGCCAGCAGCTCGGGACTACGGGCAGATACGCAGTATTTT. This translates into CASSSGLRADTQYF.

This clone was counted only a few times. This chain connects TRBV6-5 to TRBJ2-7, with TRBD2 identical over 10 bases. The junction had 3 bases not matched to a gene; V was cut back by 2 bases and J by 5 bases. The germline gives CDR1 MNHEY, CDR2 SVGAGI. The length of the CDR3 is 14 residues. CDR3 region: CASSYLGLADEQYF. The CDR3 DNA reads TGTGCCAGCAGTTACCTCGGACTAGCGGACGAGCAGTACTTC.

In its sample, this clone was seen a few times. CDR3 nucleotide sequence: TGTGCCAGCAGCCCCCCGGCACAGGGAAGGGCAGATACGCAGTATTTT. Amino acid sequence: CASSPPAQGRADTQYF. This chain joins TRBV7-9 and TRBJ2-3; TRBD1 is a possible D gene (6 bases). The germline V and J ends were trimmed by 5 bases and 4 bases, with 19 bases remaining between them. Germline assignment: CDR1 SEHNR and CDR2 FQNEAQ (reference sequence). This CDR3 is built from 16 residues.

The CDR3 here is CASSLGDSYGYTF. CDR3 bases: TGTGCCAGCAGCTTGGGGGACAGCTATGGCTACACCTTC. The chain combines TRBV7-9 with TRBJ1-2; TRBD1 agrees at 7 bases. The length of the CDR3 is 13 residues. Germline trimming cut 3 bases from V and 4 bases from J; bases unmatched to any gene: 2. Per the germline V gene, CDR1 is SEHNR and CDR2 is FQNEAQ (reference sequence).

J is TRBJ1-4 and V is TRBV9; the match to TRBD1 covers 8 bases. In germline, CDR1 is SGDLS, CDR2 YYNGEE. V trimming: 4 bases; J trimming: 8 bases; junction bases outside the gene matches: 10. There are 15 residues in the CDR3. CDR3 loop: CASSPRQGNREKLFF. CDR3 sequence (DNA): TGTGCCAGCAGCCCGCGACAGGGGAATAGGGAAAAACTGTTTTTT.

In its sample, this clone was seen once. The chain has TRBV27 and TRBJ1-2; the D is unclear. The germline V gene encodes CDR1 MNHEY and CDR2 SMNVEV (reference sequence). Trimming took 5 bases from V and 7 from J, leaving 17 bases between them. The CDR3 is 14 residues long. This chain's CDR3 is CASSLNRLAGGYTF. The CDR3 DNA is TGTGCCAGCAGTCTTAATCGGTTGGCGGGTGGCTACACCTTC.

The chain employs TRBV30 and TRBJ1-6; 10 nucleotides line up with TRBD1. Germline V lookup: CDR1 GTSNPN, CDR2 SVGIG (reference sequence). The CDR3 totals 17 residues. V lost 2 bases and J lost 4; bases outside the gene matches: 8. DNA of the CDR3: TGTGCCTGGAGTCCTGGGACAGGGGCCCGATATAATTCACCCCTCCACTTT. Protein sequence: CAWSPGTGARYNSPLHF.

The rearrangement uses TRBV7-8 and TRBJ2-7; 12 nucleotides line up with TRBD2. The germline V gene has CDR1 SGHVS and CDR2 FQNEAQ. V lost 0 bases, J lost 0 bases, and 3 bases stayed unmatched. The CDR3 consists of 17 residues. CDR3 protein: CASSLAGLAGLSYEQYF. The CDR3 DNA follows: TGTGCCAGCAGCTTAGCGGGACTAGCGGGTCTCTCCTACGAGCAGTACTTC.

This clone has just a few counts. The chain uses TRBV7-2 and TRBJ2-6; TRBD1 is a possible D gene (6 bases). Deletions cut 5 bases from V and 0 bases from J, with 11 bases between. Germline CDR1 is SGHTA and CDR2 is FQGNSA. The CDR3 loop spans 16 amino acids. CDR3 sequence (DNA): TGTGCCAGCAGCACAGGGACGGGCTCTGGGGCCAACGTCCTGACTTTC. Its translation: CASSTGTGSGANVLTF. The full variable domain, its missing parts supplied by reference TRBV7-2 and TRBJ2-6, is GAGVSQSPSNKVTEKGKDVELRCDPISGHTALYWYRQSLGQGLEFLIYFQGNSAPDKSGLPSDRFSAERTGGSVSTLTIQRTQQEDSAVYLCASSTGTGSGANVLTFGAGSRLTVL.

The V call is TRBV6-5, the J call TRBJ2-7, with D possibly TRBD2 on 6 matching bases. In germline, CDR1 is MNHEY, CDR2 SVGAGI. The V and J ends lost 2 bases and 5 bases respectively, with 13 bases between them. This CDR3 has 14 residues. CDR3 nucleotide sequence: TGTGCCAGCAGTTACGTGGGACTCCTAAACGAGCAGTACTTC. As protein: CASSYVGLLNEQYF.

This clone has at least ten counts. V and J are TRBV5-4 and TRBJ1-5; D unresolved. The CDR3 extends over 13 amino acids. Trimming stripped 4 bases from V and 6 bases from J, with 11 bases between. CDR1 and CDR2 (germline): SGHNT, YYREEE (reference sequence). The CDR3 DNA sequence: TGTGCCAGCAGCGAGGGTGAGGGTCAGCCCCAGCATTTT. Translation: CASSEGEGQPQHF.

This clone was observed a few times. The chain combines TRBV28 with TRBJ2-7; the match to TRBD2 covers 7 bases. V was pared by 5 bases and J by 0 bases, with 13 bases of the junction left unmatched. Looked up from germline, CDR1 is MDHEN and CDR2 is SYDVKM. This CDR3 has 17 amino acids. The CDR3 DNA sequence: TGTGCCAGCAGTCGACTGGGGCTAGCGGCGAGCTCCTACGAGCAGTACTTC. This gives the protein CASSRLGLAASSYEQYF.

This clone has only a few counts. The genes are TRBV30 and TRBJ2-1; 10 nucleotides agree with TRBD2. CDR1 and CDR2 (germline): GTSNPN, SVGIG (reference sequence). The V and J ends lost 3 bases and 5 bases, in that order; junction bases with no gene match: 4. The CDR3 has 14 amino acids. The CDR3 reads CAWRAGGFNNEQFF. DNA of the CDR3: TGTGCCTGGAGAGCGGGAGGGTTCAACAATGAGCAGTTCTTC.

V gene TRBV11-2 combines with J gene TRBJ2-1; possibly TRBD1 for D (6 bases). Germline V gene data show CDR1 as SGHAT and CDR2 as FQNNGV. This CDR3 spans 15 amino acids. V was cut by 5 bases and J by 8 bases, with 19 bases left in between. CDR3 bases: TGTGCCAGCAGCGCCGGCTCAACAGGGTGGGATGAGCAGTTCTTC. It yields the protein CASSAGSTGWDEQFF.

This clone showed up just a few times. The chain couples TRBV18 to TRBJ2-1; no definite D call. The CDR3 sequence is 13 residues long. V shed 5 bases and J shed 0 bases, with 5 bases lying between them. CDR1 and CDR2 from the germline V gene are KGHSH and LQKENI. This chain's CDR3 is CASSYLSYNEQFF. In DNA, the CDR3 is TGTGCCAGCTCATATCTCTCCTACAATGAGCAGTTCTTC.

CDR3 DNA: TGCGCCAGCAGCCCTTCCGACAGAAATCGACAAGAGACCCAGTACTTC. Residues: CASSPSDRNRQETQYF. The chain uses TRBV5-1 and TRBJ2-5; TRBD1 might be the D (5 bases). Per the germline V gene, CDR1 is SGHRS and CDR2 is YFSETQ. Trimming removed 4 bases from V and 2 bases from J, with 18 bases in between. The CDR3 has 16 residues.

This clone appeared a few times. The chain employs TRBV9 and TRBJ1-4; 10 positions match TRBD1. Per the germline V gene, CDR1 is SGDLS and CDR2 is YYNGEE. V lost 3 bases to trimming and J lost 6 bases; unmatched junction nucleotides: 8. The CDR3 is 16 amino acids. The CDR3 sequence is CASSEGPGTGDEKLFF. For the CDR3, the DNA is TGTGCCAGCAGCGAGGGGCCCGGGACAGGGGATGAAAAACTGTTTTTT.

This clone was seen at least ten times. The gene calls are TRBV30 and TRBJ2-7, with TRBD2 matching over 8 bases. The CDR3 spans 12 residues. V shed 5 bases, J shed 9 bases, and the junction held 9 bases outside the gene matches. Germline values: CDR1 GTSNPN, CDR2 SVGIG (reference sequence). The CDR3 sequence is CAWGPTSVRQYF. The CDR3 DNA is TGTGCCTGGGGCCCGACTAGCGTCAGGCAGTACTTC.